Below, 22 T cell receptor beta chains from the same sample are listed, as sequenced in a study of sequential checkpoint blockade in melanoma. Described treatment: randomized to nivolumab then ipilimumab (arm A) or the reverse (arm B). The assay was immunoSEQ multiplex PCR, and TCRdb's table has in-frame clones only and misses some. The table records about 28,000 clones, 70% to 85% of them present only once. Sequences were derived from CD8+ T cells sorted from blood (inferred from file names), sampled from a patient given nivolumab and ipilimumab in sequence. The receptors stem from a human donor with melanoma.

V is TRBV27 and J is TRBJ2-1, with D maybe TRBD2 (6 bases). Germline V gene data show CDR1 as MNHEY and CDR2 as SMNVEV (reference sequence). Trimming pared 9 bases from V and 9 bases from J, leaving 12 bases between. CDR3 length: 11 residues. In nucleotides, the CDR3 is TGTGCCAGGGGAGGAGCAGGTGAGCAGTTCTTC. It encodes CARGGAGEQFF.

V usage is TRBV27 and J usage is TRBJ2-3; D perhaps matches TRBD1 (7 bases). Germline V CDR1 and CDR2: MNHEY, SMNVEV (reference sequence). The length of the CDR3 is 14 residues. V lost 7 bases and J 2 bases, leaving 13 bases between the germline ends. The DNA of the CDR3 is TGTGCCAGCACGCGGGACAGTTCCACAGATACGCAGTATTTT. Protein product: CASTRDSSTDTQYF.

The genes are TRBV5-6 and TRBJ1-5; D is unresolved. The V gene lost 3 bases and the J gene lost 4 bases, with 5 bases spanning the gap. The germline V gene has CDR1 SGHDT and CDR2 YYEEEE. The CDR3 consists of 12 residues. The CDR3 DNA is TGTGCCAGCAGCTCCTTAAATCAGCCCCAGCATTTT. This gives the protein CASSSLNQPQHF.

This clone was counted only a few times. The CDR3 loop reads CASSLRDRGDTEAFF. The CDR3 region has the DNA TGTGCCAGCAGCTTACGGGACAGGGGCGACACTGAAGCTTTCTTT. V gene TRBV7-9 combines with J gene TRBJ1-1; 10 bases align to TRBD1. CDR1 is SEHNR, CDR2 FQNEAQ, per germline (reference sequence). The V segment lost 2 bases and the J segment 3 bases; nucleotides outside the gene matches: 3. There are 15 residues in the CDR3.

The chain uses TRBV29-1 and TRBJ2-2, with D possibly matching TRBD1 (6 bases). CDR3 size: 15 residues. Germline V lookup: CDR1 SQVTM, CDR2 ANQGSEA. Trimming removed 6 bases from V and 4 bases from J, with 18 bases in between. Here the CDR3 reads CSVKIRDISTGELFF. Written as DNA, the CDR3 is TGCAGCGTAAAAATCCGGGACATTTCCACCGGGGAGCTGTTTTTT.

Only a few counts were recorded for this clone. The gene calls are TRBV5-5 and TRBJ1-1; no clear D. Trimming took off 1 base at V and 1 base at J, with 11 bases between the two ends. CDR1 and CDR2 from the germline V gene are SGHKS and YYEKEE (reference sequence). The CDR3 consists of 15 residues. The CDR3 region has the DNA TGTGCCAGCAGCTTGCTCAATGCGCGGAACACTGAAGCTTTCTTT. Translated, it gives CASSLLNARNTEAFF.

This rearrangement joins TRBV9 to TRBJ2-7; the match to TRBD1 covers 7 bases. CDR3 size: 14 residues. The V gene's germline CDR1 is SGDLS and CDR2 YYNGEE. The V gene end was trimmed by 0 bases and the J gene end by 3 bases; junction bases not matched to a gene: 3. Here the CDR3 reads CASSVEAGGYEQYF. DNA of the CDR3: TGTGCCAGCAGCGTAGAAGCAGGGGGCTACGAGCAGTACTTC.

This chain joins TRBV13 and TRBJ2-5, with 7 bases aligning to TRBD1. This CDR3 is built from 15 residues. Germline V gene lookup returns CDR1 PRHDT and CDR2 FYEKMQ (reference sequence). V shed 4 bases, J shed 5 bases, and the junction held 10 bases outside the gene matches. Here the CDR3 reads CASSSRQGGLETQYF. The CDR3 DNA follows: TGTGCCAGCAGCTCCCGACAGGGTGGGCTGGAGACCCAGTACTTC. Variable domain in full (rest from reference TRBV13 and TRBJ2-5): AAGVIQSPRHLIKEKRETATLKCYPIPRHDTVYWYQQGPGQDPQFLISFYEKMQSDKGSIPDRFSAQQFSDYHSELNMSSLELGDSALYFCASSSRQGGLETQYFGPGTRLLVL.

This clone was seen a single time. The CDR3 coding sequence is TGTGCCAGTAGTATTAGAGTCTGGTCCTACGAGCAGTACTTC. As protein: CASSIRVWSYEQYF. The chain uses TRBV19 and TRBJ2-7; D is ambiguous. CDR3 size: 14 residues. CDR1 is LNHDA and CDR2 is SQIVND in the germline V gene (reference sequence). V shed 3 bases and J shed 1 base, with 10 bases lying between them.

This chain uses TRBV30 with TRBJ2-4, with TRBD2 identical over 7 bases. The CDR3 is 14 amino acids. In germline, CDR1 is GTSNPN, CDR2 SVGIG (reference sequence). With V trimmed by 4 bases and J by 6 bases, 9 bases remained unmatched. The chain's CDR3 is CAWNRGGAINIQYF. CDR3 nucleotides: TGTGCCTGGAACCGGGGAGGGGCGATAAACATTCAGTACTTC.

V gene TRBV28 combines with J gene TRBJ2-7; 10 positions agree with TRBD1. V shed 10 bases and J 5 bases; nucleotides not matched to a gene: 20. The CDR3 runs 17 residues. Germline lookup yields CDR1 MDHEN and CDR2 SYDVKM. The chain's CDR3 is CATNQLVLRQGADEQYF. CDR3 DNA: TGTGCCACCAATCAATTGGTTCTGAGACAGGGGGCTGACGAGCAGTACTTC. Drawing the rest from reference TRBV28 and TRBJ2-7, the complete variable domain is DVKVTQSSRYLVKRTGEKVFLECVQDMDHENMFWYRQDPGLGLRLIYFSYDVKMKEKGDIPEGYSVSREKKERFSLILESASTNQTSMYLCATNQLVLRQGADEQYFGPGTRLTVT.

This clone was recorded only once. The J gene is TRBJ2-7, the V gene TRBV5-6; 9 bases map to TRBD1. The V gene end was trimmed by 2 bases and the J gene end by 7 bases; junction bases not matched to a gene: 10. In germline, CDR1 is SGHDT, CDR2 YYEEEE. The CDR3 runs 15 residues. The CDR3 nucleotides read TGTGCCAGCAGCTTACCGGGACAGGGCTTTCGAGAGCAGTACTTC. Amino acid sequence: CASSLPGQGFREQYF.

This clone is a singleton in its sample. The DNA of the CDR3 is TGTGCCAGCAGTTTTTCGGGGACCGGGGAGCTGTTTTTT. Protein sequence: CASSFSGTGELFF. The chain employs TRBV27 and TRBJ2-2; D is perhaps TRBD2 (5 bases). The CDR3 is 13 amino acids. The germline gives CDR1 MNHEY, CDR2 SMNVEV (reference sequence). Trimming stripped 3 bases from V and 5 bases from J, with 7 bases between.

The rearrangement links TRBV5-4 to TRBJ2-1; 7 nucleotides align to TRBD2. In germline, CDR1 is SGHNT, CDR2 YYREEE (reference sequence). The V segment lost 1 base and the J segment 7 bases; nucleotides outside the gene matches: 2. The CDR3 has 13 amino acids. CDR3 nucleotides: TGTGCCAGCAGCTTGACTAGCGCGAATGAGCAGTTCTTC. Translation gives CASSLTSANEQFF. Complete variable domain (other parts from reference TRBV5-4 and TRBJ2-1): ETGVTQSPTHLIKTRGQQVTLRCSSQSGHNTVSWYQQALGQGPQFIFQYYREEENGRGNFPPRFSGLQFPNYSSELNVNALELDDSALYLCASSLTSANEQFFGPGTRLTVL.

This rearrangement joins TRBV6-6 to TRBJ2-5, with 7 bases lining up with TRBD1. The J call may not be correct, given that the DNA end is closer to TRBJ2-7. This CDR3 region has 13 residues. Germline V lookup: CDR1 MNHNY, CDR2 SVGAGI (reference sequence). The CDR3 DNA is TGTGCCAGCAGGAAACAGGGGACCTACGAGCAGTACTTC. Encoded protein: CASRKQGTYEQYF.

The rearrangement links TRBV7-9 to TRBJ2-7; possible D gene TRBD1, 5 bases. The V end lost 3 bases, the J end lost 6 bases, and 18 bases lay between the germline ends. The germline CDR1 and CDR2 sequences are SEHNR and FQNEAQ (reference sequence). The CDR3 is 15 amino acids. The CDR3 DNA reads TGTGCCAGCAGCTTCTCCCTCCAGGGAAGGTTCGAGCAGTACTTC. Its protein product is CASSFSLQGRFEQYF.

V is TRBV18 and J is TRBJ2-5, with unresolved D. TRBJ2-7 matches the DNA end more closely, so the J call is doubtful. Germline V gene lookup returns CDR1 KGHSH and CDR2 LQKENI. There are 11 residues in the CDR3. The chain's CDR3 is CASSPDYEQYF. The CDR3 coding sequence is TGTGCCAGCTCACCGGACTACGAGCAGTACTTC.

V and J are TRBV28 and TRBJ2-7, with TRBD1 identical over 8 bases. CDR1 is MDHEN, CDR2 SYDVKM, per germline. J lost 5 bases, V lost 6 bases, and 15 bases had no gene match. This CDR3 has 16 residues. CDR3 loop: CASRPGLGQGGHEQYF. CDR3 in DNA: TGTGCCAGCAGACCCGGTCTCGGACAGGGCGGCCACGAGCAGTACTTC.

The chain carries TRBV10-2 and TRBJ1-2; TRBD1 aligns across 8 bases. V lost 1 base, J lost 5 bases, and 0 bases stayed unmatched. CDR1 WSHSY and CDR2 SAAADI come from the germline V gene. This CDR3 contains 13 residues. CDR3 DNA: TGCGCCAGCAGTGAGTGGACAGGGTATGGCTACACCTTC. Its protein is CASSEWTGYGYTF.

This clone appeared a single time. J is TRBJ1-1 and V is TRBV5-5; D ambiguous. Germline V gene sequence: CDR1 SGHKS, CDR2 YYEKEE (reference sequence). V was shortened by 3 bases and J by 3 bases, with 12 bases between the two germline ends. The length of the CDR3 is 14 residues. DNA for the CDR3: TGTGCCAGCAGCTCTTCCGACGGGGACACTGAAGCTTTCTTT. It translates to CASSSSDGDTEAFF.

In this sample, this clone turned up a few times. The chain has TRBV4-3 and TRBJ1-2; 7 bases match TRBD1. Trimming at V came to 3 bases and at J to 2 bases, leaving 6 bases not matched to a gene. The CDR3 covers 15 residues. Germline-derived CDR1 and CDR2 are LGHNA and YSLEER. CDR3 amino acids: CASSQNLGGNYGYTF. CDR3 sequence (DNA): TGCGCCAGCAGCCAGAATCTAGGGGGCAACTATGGCTACACCTTC.

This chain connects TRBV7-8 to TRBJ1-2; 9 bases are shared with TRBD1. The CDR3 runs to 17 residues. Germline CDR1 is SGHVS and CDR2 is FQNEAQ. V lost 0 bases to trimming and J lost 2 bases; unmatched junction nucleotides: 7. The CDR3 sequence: CASSLARTGGTNYGYTF. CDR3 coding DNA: TGTGCCAGCAGCTTAGCGCGAACAGGGGGCACCAACTATGGCTACACCTTC.